Below are 14 T cell receptor beta chains sequenced from a single sample in a study of beta chain features in type 1 diabetes. Which antigens these TCRs recognize remains unknown. Every isolated RNA sample was fully reverse transcribed, so sequencing captured expressed TCRB transcripts. Assay used: immunoSEQ multiplex PCR; TCRdb lists only in-frame clones, some missing. The sample records roughly 150,000 clones, around 8% being singletons. Findings and caveats of the study: There was a moderate but significant shortening of TCRB CDR3s in all four CD4+ subsets of Type 1 diabetes patients.

The sample consisted of central memory CD4+ T cells from blood. These receptors all stem from a woman in her 40s with type 1 diabetes.

This clone was counted between two and nine times. This chain's CDR3 is CASSFGQGWDQPQHF. The CDR3, as DNA: TGTGCCAGTAGTTTCGGACAGGGGTGGGATCAGCCCCAGCATTTT. The rearrangement uses TRBV19 and TRBJ1-5, with TRBD1 matching 9 bases. The CDR3 sequence is 15 residues long. V lost 5 bases to trimming and J lost 5 bases; unmatched junction nucleotides: 7. Germline V gene sequence: CDR1 LNHDA, CDR2 SQIVND (reference sequence). Full variable domain (rest looked up from reference TRBV19 and TRBJ1-5): DGGITQSPKYLFRKEGQNVTLSCEQNLNHDAMYWYRQDPGQGLRLIYYSQIVNDFQKGDIAEGYSVSREKKESFPLTVTSAQKNPTAFYLCASSFGQGWDQPQHFGDGTRLSIL.

The chain is built from TRBV5-4 and TRBJ2-7, with 7 bases fitting TRBD2. Germline values: CDR1 SGHNT, CDR2 YYREEE (reference sequence). V was clipped by 0 bases and J by 2 bases; unmatched bases: 5. CDR3 size: 15 residues. The CDR3 DNA reads as TGTGCCAGCAGCTTGGCTAGCGGAGCCACCTACGAGCAGTACTTC. Its translation is CASSLASGATYEQYF.

The chain recombines TRBV28 with TRBJ1-2; no reliable D call. Germline V gives CDR1 MDHEN, CDR2 SYDVKM. This CDR3 region has 16 residues. V shed 5 bases and J shed 1 base, with 17 bases lying between them. The CDR3 spells CASSPPHAALNYGYTF. The CDR3, as DNA: TGTGCCAGCAGTCCTCCTCACGCGGCCCTTAACTATGGCTACACCTTC.

V gene TRBV5-4 combines with J gene TRBJ2-7; D is undetermined. Trimming shortened V by 3 bases and J by 2 bases, and 9 bases separated the two germline ends. This CDR3 has 13 amino acids. Germline assignment: CDR1 SGHNT and CDR2 YYREEE (reference sequence). The CDR3 region is CASSSGSTYEQYF. The CDR3 DNA follows: TGTGCCAGCAGCTCCGGGTCTACCTACGAGCAGTACTTC.

The chain carries TRBV2 and TRBJ2-3; a possible D gene is TRBD2 (5 bases). The germline CDR1 and CDR2 sequences are SNHLY and FYNNEI. The CDR3 totals 14 residues. Trimming cost V 7 bases and J 4 bases, with 15 bases left between them. The CDR3 DNA reads as TGTGCCAGCATTCTAGCAGGAGCCCCAGATACGCAGTATTTT. Residues: CASILAGAPDTQYF.

This clone has just a few counts. The chain has TRBV18 and TRBJ1-6; TRBD1 matches 10 bases. The V segment lost 3 bases and the J segment 10 bases; nucleotides outside the gene matches: 15. The CDR3 has 18 amino acids. In germline, CDR1 is KGHSH, CDR2 LQKENI. CDR3 loop: CASSPTPGQGLGSSPLHF. CDR3 bases: TGTGCCAGCTCACCGACGCCGGGACAGGGGCTTGGTAGCTCACCCCTCCACTTT.

The CDR3 DNA sequence: TGTGCCAGCAAAAACCCTGGACTAGCGGGAGGGCCGGAAGAGCAGTACTTC. Translating it yields CASKNPGLAGGPEEQYF. J is TRBJ2-7 and V is TRBV19; 15 bases line up with TRBD2. Germline trimming cut 9 bases from V and 7 bases from J; bases unmatched to any gene: 16. The CDR3 covers 17 residues. Germline values: CDR1 LNHDA, CDR2 SQIVND (reference sequence).

This clone was seen ten or more times. The chain is built from TRBV29-1 and TRBJ2-3, with TRBD1 identical over 10 bases. The CDR3 spans 13 residues. Germline V gene lookup returns CDR1 SQVTM and CDR2 ANQGSEA. Trimming took 4 bases from V and 3 from J; bases not matched to a gene: 1. The CDR3 is CSVVGQGTDTQYF. In nucleotides, the CDR3 is TGCAGCGTTGTGGGACAGGGGACAGATACGCAGTATTTT.

The rearrangement joins TRBV20-1 to TRBJ1-3; no clear D. Germline-derived CDR1 and CDR2 are DFQATT and SNEGSKA (reference sequence). V lost 6 bases and J lost 4, with 4 bases in between. The CDR3 spans 10 residues. CDR3 coding DNA: TGCAGTGCCCTCGGAAACACCATATATTTT. Translating it yields CSALGNTIYF.

This clone was counted many times. The V call is TRBV29-1, the J call TRBJ2-1; perhaps TRBD2 as D (6 bases). CDR3 length equals 11 residues. CDR1 and CDR2 (germline): SQVTM, ANQGSEA. Deletions cut 6 bases from V and 8 bases from J, with 11 bases between. CDR3 in amino acids: CSVGLGYEQFF. In nucleotides, the CDR3 is TGCAGCGTGGGACTGGGGTATGAGCAGTTCTTC.

The chain employs TRBV27 and TRBJ2-6; 7 bases are a match to TRBD1. V lost 4 bases to trimming and J lost 0 bases; unmatched junction nucleotides: 12. The germline V gene encodes CDR1 MNHEY and CDR2 SMNVEV (reference sequence). The CDR3 has 19 amino acids. CDR3 amino acids: CASSSPTGDGYSGANVLTF. The DNA for the CDR3 is TGTGCCAGCAGTTCGCCCACAGGGGATGGCTACTCTGGGGCCAACGTCCTGACTTTC.

This clone was seen a few times. The rearrangement uses TRBV28 and TRBJ2-1, with TRBD2 identical over 9 bases. The CDR3 runs to 13 residues. Per germline, CDR1 MDHEN and CDR2 SYDVKM. With 8 bases clipped from V and 9 bases from J, the junction kept 8 bases outside the gene matches. The CDR3 nucleotides read TGTGCCAGCGGGAGCGGGAGGCCCAGTGAGCAGTTCTTC. Residues: CASGSGRPSEQFF.

This clone has a handful of counts. V is TRBV7-9 and J is TRBJ2-1; TRBD2 is a possible D gene (6 bases). The CDR3 is 13 residues long. Germline V lookup: CDR1 SEHNR, CDR2 FQNEAQ (reference sequence). V was pared by 1 base and J by 13 bases, with 14 bases between. CDR3 DNA: TGTGCCAGCAGCTTAGGGGCTCAGGACTACCAGTTCTTC. This encodes CASSLGAQDYQFF.

This clone was recorded a few times. V is TRBV6-5 and J is TRBJ2-1, with 10 bases matching TRBD2. The CDR3 extends over 15 amino acids. V lost 5 bases to trimming and J lost 7 bases; unmatched junction nucleotides: 8. Germline V gives CDR1 MNHEY, CDR2 SVGAGI. The CDR3 DNA is TGTGCCAGCAGTACCGCTAGCGGGAGTAGGAATGAGCAGTTCTTC. Amino acids: CASSTASGSRNEQFF.